This T cell receptor (beta chain) was observed in a study of early T cells in non-severe SARS-CoV-2 infection. Study findings and constraints: Comparison of clonotypes with VDJdb favored anti-spike CD8 responses while missing private and CD4 specificities.

V was pared by 0 bases and J by 5 bases, with 15 bases between. The CDR3 is 15 amino acids. The germline V gene has CDR1 SGHRS and CDR2 YFSETQ. Individually, cDNA molecules had unique molecular identifiers attached to them. A single record per CDR3 protein comes from TCRdb applying MiXCR to the 5' RACE reads. The profile shows more than 25,000 distinct CDR3 sequences, approximately 5.4% of them singletons. Details on this clonotype: Its antigen is currently unknown.

The sample consisted of whole blood. The receptor's source is an adult who was a healthcare worker with PCR-confirmed SARS-CoV-2 infection or an uninfected control (not recorded which). The chain joins TRBV5-1 to TRBJ2-7, with D maybe TRBD1 (5 bases). CDR3 DNA: TGCGCCAGCAGCTTGGAGGGCAGGGCGGTTGACGAGCAGTACTTC. This sequence encodes CASSLEGRAVDEQYF.